Listed below are T cell receptor beta chains from one sample, sequenced in a study of beta chain features in type 1 diabetes. TCRdb's copy holds only in-frame clones and misses some; the assay was immunoSEQ multiplex PCR. The table has 350,000 to 400,000 clones, around an eighth seen once. The sequenced material came from naive CD4+ T cells from blood. The receptors come from a young woman with type 1 diabetes. Both conserved end residues are part of each CDR3. For some rows the clone size is stated as once, few or many, or as a class when expanded; others skip it.

V gene	J gene	clone size	CDR3 protein
TRBV15	TRBJ2-7	few	CATSRDARATYEQYF
TRBV18	TRBJ2-7	few	CASSPPPGLAYEQYF
TRBV6-1	TRBJ2-7	NA	CASGDNSYEQYF
TRBV6-5	TRBJ2-4	NA	CASRGALKNIQYF
TRBV5-1	TRBJ2-2	NA	CASRPPGQLNTGELFF
TRBV7-2	TRBJ2-2	NA	CASSTQGARELFF
TRBV9	TRBJ2-1	few	CASNRTSADNEQFF
TRBV28	TRBJ2-4	NA	CASSSPAAGQGLQYF
TRBV25-1	TRBJ2-3	few	CASSEWGGGDTQYF
TRBV7-2	TRBJ2-7	NA	CASSWGSGTSYEQYF
TRBV19	TRBJ1-1	few	CASSIAGAAAFF
TRBV28	TRBJ2-5	NA	CASTSQGVSETQYF
TRBV4-2	TRBJ1-2	NA	CASSRAPPGQEFYGYTF
TRBV5-1	TRBJ1-4	NA	CASSLEGDEKLFF
TRBV10-3	TRBJ2-5	few	CAIRPGTGEETQYF
TRBV2	TRBJ1-5	few	CASSDTAEVQPQHF
TRBV30	TRBJ1-2	few	CAFMKGAWYGYTF
TRBV7-2	TRBJ1-2	NA	CASSLIQDYGYTF